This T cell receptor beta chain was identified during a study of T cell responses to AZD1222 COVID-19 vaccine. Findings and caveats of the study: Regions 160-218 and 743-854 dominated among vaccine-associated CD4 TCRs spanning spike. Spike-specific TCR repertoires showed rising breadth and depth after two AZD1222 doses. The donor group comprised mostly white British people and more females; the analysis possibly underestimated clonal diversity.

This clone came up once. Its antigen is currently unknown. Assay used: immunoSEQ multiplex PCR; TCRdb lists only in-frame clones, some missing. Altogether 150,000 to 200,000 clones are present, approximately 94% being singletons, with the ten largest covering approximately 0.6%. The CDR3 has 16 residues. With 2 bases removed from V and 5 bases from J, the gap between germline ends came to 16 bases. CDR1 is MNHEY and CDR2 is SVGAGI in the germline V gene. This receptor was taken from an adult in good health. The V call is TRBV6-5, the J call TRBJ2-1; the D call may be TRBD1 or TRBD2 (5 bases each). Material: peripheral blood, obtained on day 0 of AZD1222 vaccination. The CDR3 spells CASSYDLGTEHNEQFF. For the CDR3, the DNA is TGTGCCAGCAGTTACGACCTTGGGACCGAGCACAATGAGCAGTTCTTC.